Below are 5 T cell receptor beta chains sequenced from a single sample in a study of identical twins. TCRdb re-called the 5' RACE reads with MiXCR, one entry per CDR3 protein. The sample carries about 500,000 distinct CDR3 sequences, around 15% recorded once. Another study also made use of these data, one on yellow fever vaccine responses in identical twins.

Input material: CD4+ T cells sorted from blood. The receptors come from a woman between 18 and 30 years old in good health.

The sample holds a few counts of this clonotype. The J gene is TRBJ2-7, the V gene TRBV10-3; 11 bases line up with TRBD2. This CDR3 comprises 14 residues. From germline, CDR1 is ENHRY and CDR2 SYGVKD. J was trimmed by 1 base and V by 5 bases; bases with no gene match: 1. The CDR3 DNA follows: TGTGCCATCAGTACTAGCGGGAGTTCCTACGAGCAGTACTTC. Its translation: CAISTSGSSYEQYF.

In its sample, this clonotype was seen a few times. The V and J genes are TRBV18 and TRBJ2-3; D possibly corresponds to TRBD1 (6 bases). The CDR3 totals 16 residues. V lost 3 bases and J 8 bases, leaving 21 bases between the germline ends. Germline V gene data show CDR1 as KGHSH and CDR2 as LQKENI. CDR3 DNA sequence: TGTGCCAGCTCACCCACCTGGGCGACCCAAGGGGGTACGCAGTATTTT. Translating gives CASSPTWATQGGTQYF.

The rearrangement links TRBV20-1 to TRBJ2-2; 15 bases are a match to TRBD2. Per the germline V gene, CDR1 is DFQATT and CDR2 is SNEGSKA (reference sequence). V was pared by 5 bases and J by 8 bases, with 6 bases of the junction left unmatched. The CDR3 length is 15 residues. The CDR3 region is CSAGDGTSGRGELFF. The CDR3 nucleotides read TGCAGTGCTGGGGACGGGACTAGCGGGAGGGGGGAGCTGTTTTTT.

This clonotype occurred many times. The chain links TRBV4-3 to TRBJ2-1, with 12 bases that match TRBD2. V lost 0 bases and J lost 9; bases outside the gene matches: 9. Germline V CDR1 and CDR2: LGHNA, YSLEER. The CDR3 spans 17 residues. The CDR3 nucleotides read TGCGCCAGCAGCCAAGATTCCCTAGCGGGAGGGCCGCTTGAGCAGTTCTTC. Translated: CASSQDSLAGGPLEQFF.

This clonotype was counted only a few times. The chain combines TRBV3-1 with TRBJ2-1, with D possibly being TRBD2 (5 bases). Germline CDR1 is LGHDT and CDR2 is YNNKEL (reference sequence). Trimming took off 2 bases at V and 0 bases at J, with 8 bases between the two ends. The CDR3 spans 15 residues. This chain's CDR3 is CASSQSGFSYNEQFF. CDR3 sequence (DNA): TGTGCCAGCAGCCAAAGCGGATTCTCCTACAATGAGCAGTTCTTC.